The present entry profiles one TCR beta chain with its context. Antigen: not known. One base away lies a much larger clone, so this may be a sequencing read error. The CDR3 runs to 13 residues. CDR1 is DFQATT, CDR2 SNEGSKA, per germline (reference sequence). Full-length variable regions came from constant-region reverse primers plus semi-nested Nested Universal Primer A PCR. Via MiXCR, TCRdb re-called the 5' RACE reads, giving one row per CDR3 protein. The sample consists of about 8,900 distinct CDR3 sequences, about 30% of them appearing once. Naive CD4+ T cells were purified with Tregs depleted by CD25. Study results and limitations: Tumor memory CD4+ T cell TCR gene usage was found to cluster with blood and lymph node memory CD4+ cells and with lymph node naive CD4+ cells. Larger-cohort validation covered only one TCR beta V-J rearrangement.

What was sequenced was naive CD4+ T cells sorted from a lymph node. The subset: naive CD4+ T cells, CD4+CD45RA+CD25-. This sequence originates from a female donor with breast cancer. This chain joins TRBV20-1 and TRBJ2-5; maybe TRBD1 (6 bases). The CDR3 DNA sequence: TGCAGTGCGAGCCTGGACAGTTCGAAGACCCAGTGCTTC. Amino acid sequence: CSASLDSSKTQCF.